This T cell receptor (beta chain) was captured in a study of blood T cell repertoires in COVID-19. Study information: The samples span acute and convalescent COVID-19 from the United States, Italy and Spain. Sample material is recorded as cDNA or gDNA derived from T cells, B-cell-depleted T cells, or PBMCs.

Measured with immunoSEQ multiplex PCR; TCRdb has only the in-frame clones, and not every one. In the table there are over 250,000 clones, 85% of which are singletons. The CDR3 totals 15 residues. The V gene lost 0 bases and the J gene lost 4 bases, with 10 bases spanning the gap. Germline values: CDR1 LGHNA, CDR2 YNFKEQ. This TCR was recovered from a human donor in a cohort sampled during active COVID-19. The material sequenced was peripheral blood. This rearrangement joins TRBV4-2 to TRBJ1-3; weak D call: TRBD1 (6 bases). The CDR3 DNA is TGTGCCAGCAGCCAAGAGGGAGGGGGGGGAAACACCATATATTTT. Its protein is CASSQEGGGGNTIYF.